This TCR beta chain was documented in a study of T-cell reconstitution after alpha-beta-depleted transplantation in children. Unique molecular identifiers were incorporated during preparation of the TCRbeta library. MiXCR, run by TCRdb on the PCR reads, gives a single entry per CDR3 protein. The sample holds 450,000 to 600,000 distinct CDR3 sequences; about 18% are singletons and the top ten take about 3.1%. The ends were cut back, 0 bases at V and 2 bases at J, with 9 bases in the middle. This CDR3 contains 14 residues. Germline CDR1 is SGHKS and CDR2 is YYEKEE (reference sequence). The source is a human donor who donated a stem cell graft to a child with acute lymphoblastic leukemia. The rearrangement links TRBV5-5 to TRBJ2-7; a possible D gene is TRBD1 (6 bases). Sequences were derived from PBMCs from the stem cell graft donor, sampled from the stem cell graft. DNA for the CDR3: TGTGCCAGCAGCTTGGGGGACACCGCCTACGAGCAGTACTTC. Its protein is CASSLGDTAYEQYF.